This is a list of T cell receptor beta chains from one sample in a study of cytotoxic CD8 clonotypes in ibrutinib-treated CLL. The protocol was immunoSEQ multiplex PCR, while the TCRdb copy is restricted to in-frame clones and leaves out a portion. The data contain roughly 150,000 clones, 81% of them seen just once; the ten biggest clones take up around 2%. The source material was PBMCs, sampled after 12 months of ibrutinib treatment. The source of these receptors is a human donor with chronic lymphocytic leukemia. Each CDR3 is given with its conserved first and last residue. The D gene is left open where the match is weak. Clone size appears in some rows only: once, few, many, or a class for an expanded clone.

>.|13|TRBJ1-1|.|TRBV7-2
CASSSIRGTEAFF
TGTGCCAGCAGCTCGATAAGGGGGACTGAAGCTTTCTTT
>.|13|TRBJ2-7|.|TRBV18
CASSRDHGYEQYF
TGTGCCAGCTCCCGGGACCATGGCTACGAGCAGTACTTC
>once|13|TRBJ1-4|.|TRBV29-1
CSVVGFSNEKLFF
TGCAGCGTTGTGGGGTTTTCTAATGAAAAACTGTTTTTT
>.|15|TRBJ2-7|TRBD2|TRBV7-2
CASSSERGGSYEQYF
TGTGCCAGCAGCTCAGAGCGGGGCGGCTCCTACGAGCAGTACTTC
>.|12|TRBJ2-7|.|TRBV28
CASSTGLYEQYF
TGTGCCAGCAGTACAGGGCTCTACGAGCAGTACTTC
>once|16|TRBJ2-5|TRBD2|TRBV6-6
CASSYVTGTSGETQYF
TGTGCCAGCAGTTACGTAACCGGGACTAGCGGCGAGACCCAGTACTTC
>.|15|TRBJ2-3|.|TRBV19
CASSLGGWGTDTQYF
TGTGCCAGTAGTTTGGGCGGGTGGGGCACAGATACGCAGTATTTT
>few|20|TRBJ2-5|.|TRBV28
CASSPTGTTRPGLAPGTQYF
TGTGCCAGCAGCCCTACGGGCACAACCCGCCCGGGACTCGCTCCGGGGACCCAGTACTTC
>.|14|TRBJ1-2|TRBD1|TRBV28
CASSVQGAFYGYTF
TGTGCCAGCAGTGTTCAGGGGGCGTTCTATGGCTACACCTTC
>few|16|TRBJ2-7|.|TRBV21-1
CASRKQTPGSPYEQYF
TGTGCCAGCAGAAAACAGACCCCCGGGTCACCCTACGAGCAGTACTTC
>.|14|TRBJ2-2|.|TRBV25-1
CASSDTGYTGELFF
TGTGCCAGCAGTGATACGGGGTACACCGGGGAGCTGTTTTTT
>.|16|TRBJ2-5|TRBD2|TRBV7-9
CASSRRGGGRQETQYF
TGTGCCAGCAGCCGGCGCGGGGGGGGCCGCCAAGAGACCCAGTACTTC